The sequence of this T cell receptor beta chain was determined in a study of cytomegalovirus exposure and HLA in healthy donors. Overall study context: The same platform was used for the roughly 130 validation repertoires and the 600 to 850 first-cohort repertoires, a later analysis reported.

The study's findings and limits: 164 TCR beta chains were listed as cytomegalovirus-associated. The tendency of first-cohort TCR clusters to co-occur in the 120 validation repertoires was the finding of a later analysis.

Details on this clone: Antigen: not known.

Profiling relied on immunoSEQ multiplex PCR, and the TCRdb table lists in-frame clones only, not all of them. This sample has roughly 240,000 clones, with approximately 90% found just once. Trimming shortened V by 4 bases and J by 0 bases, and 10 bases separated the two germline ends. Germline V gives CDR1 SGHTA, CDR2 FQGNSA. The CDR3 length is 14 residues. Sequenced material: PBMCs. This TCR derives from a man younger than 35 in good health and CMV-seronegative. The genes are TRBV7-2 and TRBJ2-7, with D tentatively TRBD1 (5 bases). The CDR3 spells CASSSGQGSYEQYF. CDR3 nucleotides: TGTGCCAGCAGCTCCGGGCAGGGCTCCTACGAGCAGTACTTC.